These 19 T cell receptor beta chains were all obtained from the same sample, sequenced in a study of beta chain features in type 1 diabetes. All of the isolated RNA was reverse transcribed, so expressed TCRB transcripts were sequenced. Sequencing was performed with immunoSEQ multiplex PCR; in TCRdb, only in-frame clones are kept and a portion is missing. The sample carries roughly 400,000 clones, roughly 13% recorded once. Sequencing was done on a sample of naive CD4+ T cells from blood. These receptors were collected from a man aged 25 to 45 in good health.

V is TRBV2 and J is TRBJ1-6; D is unresolved. Trimming stripped 1 base from V and 2 bases from J, with 6 bases between. The CDR3 length is 15 residues. CDR1 is SNHLY and CDR2 is FYNNEI in the germline V gene. The CDR3 spells CASSEVDTYNSPLHF. Written as DNA, the CDR3 is TGTGCCAGCAGTGAAGTGGATACCTATAATTCACCCCTCCACTTT. Filled out from reference TRBV2 and TRBJ1-6, the complete variable domain reads EPEVTQTPSHQVTQMGQEVILRCVPISNHLYFYWYRQILGQKVEFLVSFYNNEISEKSEIFDDQFSVERPDGSNFTLKIRSTKLEDSAMYFCASSEVDTYNSPLHFGNGTRLTVT.

J is TRBJ2-2 and V is TRBV7-2; D unresolved. Looked up from germline, CDR1 is SGHTA and CDR2 is FQGNSA. V gave up 3 bases and J gave up 0 bases, with 17 bases separating them. This CDR3 contains 18 residues. For the CDR3, the DNA is TGTGCCAGCAGCTTTTTCAGTTCCAGCGCCGCGAACACCGGGGAGCTGTTTTTT. Amino acids: CASSFFSSSAANTGELFF.

The chain employs TRBV6-1 and TRBJ2-1; 11 nucleotides match TRBD2. The trim removed 1 base at V and 9 bases at J, leaving 8 bases unmatched. This CDR3 region has 16 residues. Germline values: CDR1 MNHNS, CDR2 SASEGT. This CDR3 is CASSEGTSGGRIEQFF. The CDR3 DNA is TGTGCCAGCAGTGAAGGTACTAGCGGGGGTAGGATTGAGCAGTTCTTC.

This clone has just a few counts. The rearrangement uses TRBV13 and TRBJ2-7; D is uncertain. Per the germline V gene, CDR1 is PRHDT and CDR2 is FYEKMQ (reference sequence). V was pared by 3 bases and J by 5 bases, with 11 bases between. The CDR3 has 13 amino acids. The CDR3 is CASSFAAPDEQYV. CDR3 DNA: TGTGCCAGCAGCTTTGCTGCCCCTGACGAGCAGTACGTC.

In its sample, this clone was seen a few times. This chain connects TRBV7-2 to TRBJ2-3; the match to TRBD2 covers 10 bases. Germline CDR1 reads SGHTA; CDR2 reads FQGNSA. The length of the CDR3 is 14 residues. J was trimmed by 8 bases and V by 4 bases; bases with no gene match: 6. The CDR3 nucleotides read TGTGCCAGCAGCTGGACTAGCGGTACGGGTACGCAGTATTTT. It codes for CASSWTSGTGTQYF.

The chain is built from TRBV4-3 and TRBJ2-2; 7 positions match TRBD1. J was trimmed by 4 bases and V by 0 bases; bases with no gene match: 2. CDR1 is LGHNA, CDR2 YSLEER, per germline. The CDR3 has 15 residues. DNA of the CDR3: TGCGCCAGCAGCCAAGATGGGGACAGCACCGGGGAGCTGTTTTTT. Protein: CASSQDGDSTGELFF.

Only a few counts were recorded for this clone. The gene calls are TRBV20-1 and TRBJ1-4, with unresolved D. Germline CDR1 is DFQATT and CDR2 is SNEGSKA (reference sequence). The CDR3 totals 11 residues. Trimming took 3 bases from V and 6 from J, leaving 5 bases between them. CDR3 in DNA: TGCAGTGCTAGCGTGGATGAAAAACTGTTTTTT. The encoded protein is CSASVDEKLFF.

The chain uses TRBV7-6 and TRBJ2-3, with 9 bases matching TRBD2. The junction had 4 bases not matched to a gene; V was cut back by 3 bases and J by 6 bases. The germline V gene has CDR1 SGHVS and CDR2 FNYEAQ. The CDR3 spans 14 residues. This CDR3 is CASSLGLASDTQYF. CDR3 nucleotide sequence: TGTGCCAGCAGCTTGGGACTAGCATCTGATACGCAGTATTTT.

The CDR3 DNA reads as TGCGCCAGCAGCTTGGCGGAACTAGCGGGAGGCCCCCGTTCCTACAATGAGCAGTTCTTC. Encoded protein: CASSLAELAGGPRSYNEQFF. The chain employs TRBV5-1 and TRBJ2-1; 12 bases fit TRBD2. V shed 0 bases and J 1 base; nucleotides not matched to a gene: 11. CDR1 is SGHRS, CDR2 YFSETQ, per germline. The length of the CDR3 is 20 residues. The variable domain in full, completed from reference TRBV5-1 and TRBJ2-1, reads KAGVTQTPRYLIKTRGQQVTLSCSPISGHRSVSWYQQTPGQGLQFLFEYFSETQRNKGNFPGRFSGRQFSNSRSEMNVSTLELGDSALYLCASSLAELAGGPRSYNEQFFGPGTRLTVL.

This clone was detected only a few times. The chain carries TRBV29-1 and TRBJ1-2; no reliable D call. The CDR3 covers 16 residues. CDR1 SQVTM and CDR2 ANQGSEA come from the germline V gene. V was trimmed by 4 bases and J by 1 base, leaving 19 bases between them. The CDR3 DNA sequence: TGCAGCGTTGTTGGTTCGCGAAGGGAGGTTAACTATGGCTACACCTTC. Protein sequence: CSVVGSRREVNYGYTF.

This clone was recorded a few times. This chain uses TRBV28 with TRBJ2-7, with D unclear. CDR3 length: 13 amino acids. Germline CDR1 and CDR2: MDHEN and SYDVKM. Trimming removed 7 bases from V and 2 bases from J, with 12 bases in between. CDR3 amino acids: CASNPPMTYEQYF. The DNA of the CDR3 is TGTGCCAGCAACCCGCCCATGACCTACGAGCAGTACTTC.

This sequence joins TRBV4-1 and TRBJ2-5, with D unclear. Trimming left V 0 bases short and J 1 base short, with 6 bases between. The CDR3 is 14 amino acids. The germline V gene has CDR1 MGHRA and CDR2 YSYEKL. In DNA form, the CDR3 reads TGCGCCAGCAGCCAAGATACCAGCCAAGAGACCCAGTACTTC. This sequence encodes CASSQDTSQETQYF.

This clone was seen only a few times. V usage is TRBV7-9 and J usage is TRBJ2-2; 9 bases are a match to TRBD2. The germline V gene has CDR1 SEHNR and CDR2 FQNEAQ (reference sequence). The trim removed 8 bases at V and 3 bases at J, leaving 7 bases unmatched. The CDR3 covers 15 residues. The CDR3 DNA reads as TGTGCCAGCTCGAAGCGGGAGGCGGACACCGGGGAGCTGTTTTTT. This gives the protein CASSKREADTGELFF.

The J gene is TRBJ1-2, the V gene TRBV13, with 7 bases aligning to TRBD1. The CDR3 totals 16 residues. The ends lost 0 bases at V and 4 bases at J; junction bases unmatched: 8. Germline CDR1 and CDR2: PRHDT and FYEKMQ (reference sequence). In DNA, the CDR3 is TGTGCCAGCAGCTTAGGGTCCTCAGGGGGGAGCTATGGCTACACCTTC. It yields the protein CASSLGSSGGSYGYTF.

This clone was picked up a small number of times. The chain has TRBV5-4 and TRBJ2-3; 7 bases are a match to TRBD1. Unmatched junction bases numbered 8, after V lost 1 base and J lost 0 bases. Per the germline V gene, CDR1 is SGHNT and CDR2 is YYREEE (reference sequence). The CDR3 is 17 residues long. For the CDR3, the DNA is TGTGCCAGCAGCTTGAAGGGGGCCCCACCAAGCACAGATACGCAGTATTTT. Its protein is CASSLKGAPPSTDTQYF.

This clone was detected only a few times. This sequence joins TRBV19 and TRBJ2-3; D is ambiguous. The CDR3 runs 12 residues. Germline V CDR1 and CDR2: LNHDA, SQIVND (reference sequence). The V gene lost 3 bases and the J gene lost 3 bases, with 4 bases spanning the gap. The CDR3 is CASSIRTDTQYF. The CDR3 nucleotides are TGTGCCAGTAGTATCCGGACAGATACGCAGTATTTT. Together with reference TRBV19 and TRBJ2-3, the CDR3 gives the full variable domain: DGGITQSPKYLFRKEGQNVTLSCEQNLNHDAMYWYRQDPGQGLRLIYYSQIVNDFQKGDIAEGYSVSREKKESFPLTVTSAQKNPTAFYLCASSIRTDTQYFGPGTRLTVL.

This clone was detected only a few times. This rearrangement joins TRBV27 to TRBJ1-1; D may be TRBD1 (5 bases). Germline lookup yields CDR1 MNHEY and CDR2 SMNVEV (reference sequence). This CDR3 contains 15 residues. V gave up 3 bases and J gave up 4 bases, with 15 bases separating them. CDR3 region: CASSFTHRRGTEAFF. CDR3 DNA sequence: TGTGCCAGCAGTTTTACCCACAGAAGGGGCACTGAAGCTTTCTTT.

The table lists this clone with a few counts. The chain joins TRBV4-1 to TRBJ2-5; D not certain. With 4 bases removed from V and 1 base from J, the gap between germline ends came to 7 bases. CDR1 MGHRA and CDR2 YSYEKL come from the germline V gene. The CDR3 is 13 residues long. The CDR3 nucleotides are TGCGCCAGCAGCCCTACTACCCAAGAGACCCAGTACTTC. As protein: CASSPTTQETQYF.

The rearrangement joins TRBV7-9 to TRBJ2-5; 7 bases are shared with TRBD2. J gave up 1 base and V 1 base, and 9 bases lay outside the gene matches. The CDR3 length is 17 residues. The germline V gene encodes CDR1 SEHNR and CDR2 FQNEAQ (reference sequence). In DNA form, the CDR3 reads TGTGCCAGCAGCTTAGAATCAAGGCCTAGCGGCCAAGAGACCCAGTACTTC. This codes for CASSLESRPSGQETQYF. The whole variable domain, remainder taken from reference TRBV7-9 and TRBJ2-5, is DTGVSQNPRHKITKRGQNVTFRCDPISEHNRLYWYRQTLGQGPEFLTYFQNEAQLEKSRLLSDRFSAERPKGSFSTLEIQRTEQGDSAMYLCASSLESRPSGQETQYFGPGTRLLVL.